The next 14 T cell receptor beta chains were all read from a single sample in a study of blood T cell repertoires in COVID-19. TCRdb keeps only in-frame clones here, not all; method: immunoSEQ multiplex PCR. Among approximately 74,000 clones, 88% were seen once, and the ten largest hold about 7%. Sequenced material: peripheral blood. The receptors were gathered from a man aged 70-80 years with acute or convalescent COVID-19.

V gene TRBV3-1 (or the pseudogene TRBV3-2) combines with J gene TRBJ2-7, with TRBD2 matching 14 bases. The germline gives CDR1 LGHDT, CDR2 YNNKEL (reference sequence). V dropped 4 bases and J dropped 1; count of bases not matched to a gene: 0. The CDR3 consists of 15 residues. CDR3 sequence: CASSRLAGGSYEQYF. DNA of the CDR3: TGTGCCAGCAGCCGACTAGCGGGGGGGTCCTACGAGCAGTACTTC.

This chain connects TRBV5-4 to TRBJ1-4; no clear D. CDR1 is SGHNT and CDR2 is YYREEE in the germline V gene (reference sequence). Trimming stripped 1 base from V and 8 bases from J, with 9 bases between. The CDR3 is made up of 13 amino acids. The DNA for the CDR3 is TGTGCCAGCAGCTTGAAACCAGGCGAAAAACTGTTTTTT. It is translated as CASSLKPGEKLFF.

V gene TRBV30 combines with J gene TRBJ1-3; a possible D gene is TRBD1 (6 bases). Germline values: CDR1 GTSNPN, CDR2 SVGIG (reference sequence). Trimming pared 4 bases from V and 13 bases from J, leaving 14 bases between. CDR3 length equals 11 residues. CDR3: CAWTQQGLIYF. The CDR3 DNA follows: TGTGCCTGGACCCAACAGGGTCTTATATATTTT. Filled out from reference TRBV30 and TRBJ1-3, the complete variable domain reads SQTIHQWPATLVQPVGSPLSLECTVEGTSNPNLYWYRQAAGRGLQLLFYSVGIGQISSEVPQNLSASRPQDRQFILSSKKLLLSDSGFYLCAWTQQGLIYFGEGSWLTVV.

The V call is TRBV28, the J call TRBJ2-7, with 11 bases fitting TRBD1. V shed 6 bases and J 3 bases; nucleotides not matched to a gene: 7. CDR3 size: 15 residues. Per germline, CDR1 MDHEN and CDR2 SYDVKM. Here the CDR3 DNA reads TGTGCCAGCAGGTCTCCCGGGACAGGGGGCTACGAGCAGTACTTC. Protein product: CASRSPGTGGYEQYF.

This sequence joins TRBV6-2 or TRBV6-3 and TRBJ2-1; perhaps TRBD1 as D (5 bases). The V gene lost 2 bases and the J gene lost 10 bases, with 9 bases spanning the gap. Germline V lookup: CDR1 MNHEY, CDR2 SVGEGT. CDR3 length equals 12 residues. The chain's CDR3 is CASSYPTDEQFF. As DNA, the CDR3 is TGTGCCAGCAGTTACCCGACAGACGAGCAGTTCTTC.

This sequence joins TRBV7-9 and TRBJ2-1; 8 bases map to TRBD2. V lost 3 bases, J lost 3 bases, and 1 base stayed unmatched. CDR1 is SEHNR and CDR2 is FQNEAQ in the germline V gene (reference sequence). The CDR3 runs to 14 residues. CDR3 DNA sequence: TGTGCCAGCAGCTTGGCGGGAGGCTACAATGAGCAGTTCTTC. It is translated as CASSLAGGYNEQFF.

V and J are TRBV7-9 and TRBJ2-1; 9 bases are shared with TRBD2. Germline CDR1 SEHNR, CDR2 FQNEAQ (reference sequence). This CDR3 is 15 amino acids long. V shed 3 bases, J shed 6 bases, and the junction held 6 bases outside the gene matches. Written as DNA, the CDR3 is TGTGCCAGCAGCTTGAGACTAGCGGAGGCCAATGAGCAGTTCTTC. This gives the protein CASSLRLAEANEQFF.

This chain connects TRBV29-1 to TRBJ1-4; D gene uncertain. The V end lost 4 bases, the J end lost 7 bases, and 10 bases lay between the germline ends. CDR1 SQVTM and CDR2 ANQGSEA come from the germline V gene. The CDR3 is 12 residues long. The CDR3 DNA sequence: TGCAGCGTTGCCCGGGGTAGTGAAAAACTGTTTTTT. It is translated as CSVARGSEKLFF.

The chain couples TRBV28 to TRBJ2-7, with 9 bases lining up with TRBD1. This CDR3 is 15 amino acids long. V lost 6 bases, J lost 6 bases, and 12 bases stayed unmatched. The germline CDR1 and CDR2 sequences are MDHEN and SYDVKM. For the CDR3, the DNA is TGTGCCAGCAGCTCTTCCGGGACAGGGAGCCCCGAGCAGTACTTC. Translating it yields CASSSSGTGSPEQYF.

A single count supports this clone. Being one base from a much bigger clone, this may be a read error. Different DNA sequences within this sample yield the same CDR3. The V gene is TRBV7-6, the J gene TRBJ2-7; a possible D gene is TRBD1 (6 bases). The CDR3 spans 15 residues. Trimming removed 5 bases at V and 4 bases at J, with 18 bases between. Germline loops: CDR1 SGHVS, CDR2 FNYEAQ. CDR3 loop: CASSPETGKHYEQYF. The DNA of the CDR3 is TGTGCCAGCAGCCCCGAGACAGGAAAACATTACGAGCAGTACTTC.

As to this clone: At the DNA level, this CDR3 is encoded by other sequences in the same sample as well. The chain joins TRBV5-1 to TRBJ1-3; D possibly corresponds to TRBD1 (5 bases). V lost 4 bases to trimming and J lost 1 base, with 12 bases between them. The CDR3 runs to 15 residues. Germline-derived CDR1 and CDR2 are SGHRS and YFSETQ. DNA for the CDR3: TGCGCCAGCAGCCTGGAGGCAGGGTCTGGAAACACCATATATTTT. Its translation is CASSLEAGSGNTIYF.

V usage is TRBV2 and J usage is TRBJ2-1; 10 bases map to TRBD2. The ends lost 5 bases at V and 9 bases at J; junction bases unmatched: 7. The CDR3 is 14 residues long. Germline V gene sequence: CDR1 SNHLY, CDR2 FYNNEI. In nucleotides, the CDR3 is TGTGCCAGCAGTCGAGCGGGGGGGCGCGGTGAGCAGTTCTTC. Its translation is CASSRAGGRGEQFF.

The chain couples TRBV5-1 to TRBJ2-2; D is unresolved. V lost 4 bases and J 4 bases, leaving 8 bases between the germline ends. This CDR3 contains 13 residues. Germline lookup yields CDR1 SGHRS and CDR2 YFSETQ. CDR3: CASSPTSTGELFF. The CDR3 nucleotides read TGCGCCAGCAGCCCTACTTCCACCGGGGAGCTGTTTTTT.

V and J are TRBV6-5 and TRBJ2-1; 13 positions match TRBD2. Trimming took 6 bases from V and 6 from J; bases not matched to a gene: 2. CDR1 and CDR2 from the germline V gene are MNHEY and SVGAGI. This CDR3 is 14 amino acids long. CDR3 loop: CASRTSGRSNEQFF. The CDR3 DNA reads TGTGCCAGCAGGACTAGCGGGAGGAGCAATGAGCAGTTCTTC.